The source of this TCR beta chain is a study of PD-1 blockade in mismatch repair-deficient tumors. Study findings and constraints: Tumor-resident clones, often undetectable pretreatment in blood, expanded then contracted after pembrolizumab.

The assay was immunoSEQ multiplex PCR, and TCRdb's table has in-frame clones only and misses some. The table includes some 84,000 clones, over 70% detected once. A word on this clone: The target antigen is unknown.

Between the trimmed V and J ends, which lost 1 base and 6 bases, there was a span of 0 bases. Germline assignment: CDR1 SEHNR and CDR2 FQNEAQ (reference sequence). The CDR3 consists of 10 residues. The gene calls are TRBV7-9 and TRBJ2-5; D unresolved. The specimen was peripheral blood, collected 12 weeks after starting pembrolizumab. This clonotype was obtained from an adult with mismatch repair-deficient cancer. CDR3 amino acids: CASSLETQYF. CDR3 sequence (DNA): TGTGCCAGCAGCTTAGAGACCCAGTACTTC.